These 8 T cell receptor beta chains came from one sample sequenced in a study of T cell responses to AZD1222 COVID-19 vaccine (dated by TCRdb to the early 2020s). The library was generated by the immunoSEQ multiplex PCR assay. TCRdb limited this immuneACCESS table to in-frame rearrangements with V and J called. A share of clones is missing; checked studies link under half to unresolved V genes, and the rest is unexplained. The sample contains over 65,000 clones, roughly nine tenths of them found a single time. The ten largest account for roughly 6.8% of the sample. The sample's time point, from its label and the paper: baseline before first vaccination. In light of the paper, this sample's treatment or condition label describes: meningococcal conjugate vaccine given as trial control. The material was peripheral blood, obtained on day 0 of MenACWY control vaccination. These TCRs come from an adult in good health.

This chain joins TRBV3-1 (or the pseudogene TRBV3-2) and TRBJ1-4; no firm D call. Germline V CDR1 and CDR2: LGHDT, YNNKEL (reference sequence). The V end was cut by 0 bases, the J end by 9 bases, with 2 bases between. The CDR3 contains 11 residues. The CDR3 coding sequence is TGTGCCAGCAGCCAAGACCAAAAACTGTTTTTT. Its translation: CASSQDQKLFF.

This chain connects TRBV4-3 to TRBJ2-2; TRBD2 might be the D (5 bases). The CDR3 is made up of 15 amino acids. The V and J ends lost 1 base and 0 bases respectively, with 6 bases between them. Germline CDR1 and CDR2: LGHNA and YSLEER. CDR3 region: CASSQAGTNTGELFF. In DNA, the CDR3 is TGCGCCAGCAGCCAAGCCGGGACGAACACCGGGGAGCTGTTTTTT.

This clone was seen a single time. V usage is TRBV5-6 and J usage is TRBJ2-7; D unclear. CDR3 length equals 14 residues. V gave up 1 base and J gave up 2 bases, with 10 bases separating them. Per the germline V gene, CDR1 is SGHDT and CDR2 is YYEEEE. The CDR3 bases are TGTGCCAGCAGCTTGTTGGATCCGACCTACGAGCAGTACTTC. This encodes CASSLLDPTYEQYF.

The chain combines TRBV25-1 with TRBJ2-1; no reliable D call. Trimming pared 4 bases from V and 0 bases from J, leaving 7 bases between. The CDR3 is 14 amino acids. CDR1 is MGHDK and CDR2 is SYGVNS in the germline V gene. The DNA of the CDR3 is TGTGCCAGCAGTGCCCGGGCCTCCTACAATGAGCAGTTCTTC. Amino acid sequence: CASSARASYNEQFF.

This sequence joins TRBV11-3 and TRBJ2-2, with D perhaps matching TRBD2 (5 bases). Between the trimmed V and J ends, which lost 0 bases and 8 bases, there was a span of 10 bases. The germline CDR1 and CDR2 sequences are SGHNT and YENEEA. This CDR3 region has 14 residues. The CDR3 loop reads CASSLDRGSGELFF. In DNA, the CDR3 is TGTGCCAGCAGCTTAGATCGCGGGTCAGGGGAGCTGTTTTTT. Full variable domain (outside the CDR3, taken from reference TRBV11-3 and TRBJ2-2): EAGVVQSPRYKIIEKKQPVAFWCNPISGHNTLYWYLQNLGQGPELLIRYENEEAVDDSQLPKDRFSAERLKGVDSTLKIQPAELGDSAVYLCASSLDRGSGELFFGEGSRLTVL.

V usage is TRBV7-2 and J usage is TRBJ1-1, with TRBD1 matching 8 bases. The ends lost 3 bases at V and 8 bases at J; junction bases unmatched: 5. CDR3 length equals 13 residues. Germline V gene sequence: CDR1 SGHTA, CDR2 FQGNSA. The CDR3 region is CASSLGQAREAFF. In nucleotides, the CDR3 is TGTGCCAGCAGCTTGGGACAGGCTCGAGAAGCTTTCTTT.

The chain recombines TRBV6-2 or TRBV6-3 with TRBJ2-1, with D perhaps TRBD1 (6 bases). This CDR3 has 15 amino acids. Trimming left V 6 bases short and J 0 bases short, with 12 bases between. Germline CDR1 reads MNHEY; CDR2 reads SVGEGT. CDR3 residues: CASSPQGFSYNEQFF. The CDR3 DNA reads TGTGCCAGCAGCCCCCAGGGGTTCTCCTACAATGAGCAGTTCTTC.

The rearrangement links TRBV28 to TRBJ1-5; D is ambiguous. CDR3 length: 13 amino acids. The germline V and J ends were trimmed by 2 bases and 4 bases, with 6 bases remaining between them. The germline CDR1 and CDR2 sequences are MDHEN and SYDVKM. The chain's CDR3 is CASSLVGNQPQHF. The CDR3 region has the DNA TGTGCCAGCAGTTTAGTTGGAAATCAGCCCCAGCATTTT.